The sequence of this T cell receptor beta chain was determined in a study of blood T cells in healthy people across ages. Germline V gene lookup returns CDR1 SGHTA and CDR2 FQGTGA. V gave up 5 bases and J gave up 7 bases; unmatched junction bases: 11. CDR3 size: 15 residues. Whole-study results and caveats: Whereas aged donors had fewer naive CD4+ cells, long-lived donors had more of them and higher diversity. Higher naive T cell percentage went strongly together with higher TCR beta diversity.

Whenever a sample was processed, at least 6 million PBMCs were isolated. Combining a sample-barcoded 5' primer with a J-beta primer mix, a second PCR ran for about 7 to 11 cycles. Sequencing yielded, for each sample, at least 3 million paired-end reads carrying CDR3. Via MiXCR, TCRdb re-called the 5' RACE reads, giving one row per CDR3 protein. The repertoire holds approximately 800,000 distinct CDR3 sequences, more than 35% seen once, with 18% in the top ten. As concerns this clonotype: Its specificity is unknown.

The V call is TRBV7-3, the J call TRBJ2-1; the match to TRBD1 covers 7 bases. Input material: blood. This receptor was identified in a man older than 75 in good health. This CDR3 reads CASSPSGGRLNEQFF. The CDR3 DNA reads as TGTGCCAGCAGCCCGTCAGGGGGACGCCTAAATGAGCAGTTCTTC.